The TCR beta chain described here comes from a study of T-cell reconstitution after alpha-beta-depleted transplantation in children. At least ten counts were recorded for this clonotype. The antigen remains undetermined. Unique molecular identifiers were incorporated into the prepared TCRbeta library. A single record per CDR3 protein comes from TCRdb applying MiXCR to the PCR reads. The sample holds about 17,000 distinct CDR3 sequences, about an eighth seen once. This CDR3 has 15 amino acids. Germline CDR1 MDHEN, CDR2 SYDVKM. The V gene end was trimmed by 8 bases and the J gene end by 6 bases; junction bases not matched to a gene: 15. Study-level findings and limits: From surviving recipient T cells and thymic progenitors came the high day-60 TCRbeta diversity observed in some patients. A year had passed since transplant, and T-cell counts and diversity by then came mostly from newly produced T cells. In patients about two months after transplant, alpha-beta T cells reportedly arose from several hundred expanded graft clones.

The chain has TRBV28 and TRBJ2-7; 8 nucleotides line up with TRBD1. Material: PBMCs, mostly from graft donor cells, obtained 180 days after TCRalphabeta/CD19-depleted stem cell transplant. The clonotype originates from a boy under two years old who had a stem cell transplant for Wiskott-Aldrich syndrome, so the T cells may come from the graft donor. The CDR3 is CASQGQAIYPGEQYF. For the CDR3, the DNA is TGTGCCAGCCAGGGACAGGCCATCTACCCGGGCGAGCAGTACTTC.